The 6 T cell receptor beta chains listed next were all sequenced from one sample in a study of cytomegalovirus exposure and HLA in healthy donors. The PCR had 60 Vbeta and 13 Jbeta primers. Here immunoSEQ multiplex PCR was the method, and the copy in TCRdb shows in-frame clones only, minus some. Found here are about 190,000 clones, around four fifths of them singletons; the top ten hold roughly 10%. The sample consisted of PBMCs. All receptors come from a woman aged 45-59 years in good health and CMV-seropositive.

This clone was observed a single time. This chain uses TRBV6-6 with TRBJ2-5; D is uncertain. The DNA end favors TRBJ2-7, so the J call may be wrong. There are 13 residues in the CDR3. CDR1 MNHNY and CDR2 SVGAGI come from the germline V gene (reference sequence). CDR3: CASSTPSSYEQYF. The CDR3 DNA follows: TGTGCCAGCAGTACTCCTAGCTCCTACGAGCAGTACTTC.

The chain couples TRBV29-1 to TRBJ2-1; 10 positions match TRBD2. The CDR3 totals 13 residues. V was clipped by 6 bases and J by 7 bases; unmatched bases: 6. Germline CDR1 is SQVTM and CDR2 is ANQGSEA. The CDR3 is CSVSGGAGNEQFF. The CDR3 DNA follows: TGCAGCGTCAGCGGGGGGGCGGGGAATGAGCAGTTCTTC.

The V gene is TRBV6-6, the J gene TRBJ1-3; 8 bases fit TRBD1. The CDR3 length is 14 residues. Germline V gives CDR1 MNHNY, CDR2 SVGAGI (reference sequence). The ends lost 6 bases at V and 0 bases at J; junction bases unmatched: 1. In DNA form, the CDR3 reads TGTGCCAGCAGCACAGGGGGCTCTGGAAACACCATATATTTT. The encoded protein is CASSTGGSGNTIYF.

A single count supports this clone. V and J are TRBV7-2 and TRBJ2-7; no clear D gene. The CDR3 sequence is 14 residues long. Germline V gene sequence: CDR1 SGHTA, CDR2 FQGNSA. The V and J ends lost 4 bases and 1 base respectively, with 11 bases between them. The CDR3 region is CASSSATGSYEQYF. In DNA form, the CDR3 reads TGTGCCAGCAGCTCGGCGACCGGGTCCTACGAGCAGTACTTC.

The chain combines TRBV28 with TRBJ2-7; weak D call: TRBD1 (5 bases). From germline, CDR1 is MDHEN and CDR2 SYDVKM. Trimming took off 5 bases at V and 1 base at J, with 9 bases between the two ends. The CDR3 runs 13 residues. DNA for the CDR3: TGTGCCAGCAGTCCGGACACTTCCTACGAGCAGTACTTC. Protein: CASSPDTSYEQYF. Complete variable domain (other parts from reference TRBV28 and TRBJ2-7): DVKVTQSSRYLVKRTGEKVFLECVQDMDHENMFWYRQDPGLGLRLIYFSYDVKMKEKGDIPEGYSVSREKKERFSLILESASTNQTSMYLCASSPDTSYEQYFGPGTRLTVT.

This clone was observed once. V usage is TRBV7-2 and J usage is TRBJ2-4, with 7 positions matching TRBD1. Germline-derived CDR1 and CDR2 are SGHTA and FQGNSA. Trimming took 6 bases from V and 1 from J; bases not matched to a gene: 9. CDR3 size: 16 residues. The CDR3 DNA is TGTGCCAGCAGACCGACAGGGAAAAGGGCCAAAAACATTCAGTACTTC. It specifies CASRPTGKRAKNIQYF.